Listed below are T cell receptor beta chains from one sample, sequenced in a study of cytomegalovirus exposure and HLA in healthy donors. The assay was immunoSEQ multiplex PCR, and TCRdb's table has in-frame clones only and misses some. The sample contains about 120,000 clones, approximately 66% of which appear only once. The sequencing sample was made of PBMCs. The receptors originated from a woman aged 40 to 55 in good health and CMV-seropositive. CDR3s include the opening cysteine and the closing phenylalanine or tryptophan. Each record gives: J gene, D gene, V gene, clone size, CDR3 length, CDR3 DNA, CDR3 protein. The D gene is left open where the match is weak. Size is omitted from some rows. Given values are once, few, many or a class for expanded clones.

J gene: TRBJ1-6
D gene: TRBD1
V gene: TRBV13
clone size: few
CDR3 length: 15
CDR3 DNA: TGTGCCAGCAGTGACGCCGGGACAGGGCGGTCACCCCTCCACTTT
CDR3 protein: CASSDAGTGRSPLHF

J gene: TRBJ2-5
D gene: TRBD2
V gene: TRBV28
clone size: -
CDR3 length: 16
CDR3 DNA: TGTGCCAGCAGTTTAGGGGAACTAGCGGGAGCAGAGACCCAGTACTTC
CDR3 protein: CASSLGELAGAETQYF

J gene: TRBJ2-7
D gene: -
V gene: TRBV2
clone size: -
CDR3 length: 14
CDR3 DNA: TGTGCCAGCAATCAACAGGGTACTTACTACGAGCAGTACTTC
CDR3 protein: CASNQQGTYYEQYF

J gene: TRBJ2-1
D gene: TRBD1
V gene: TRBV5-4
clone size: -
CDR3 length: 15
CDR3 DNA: TGTGCCAGCAGTCCGGACAGGGCCGATTACAATGAGCAGTTCTTC
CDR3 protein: CASSPDRADYNEQFF

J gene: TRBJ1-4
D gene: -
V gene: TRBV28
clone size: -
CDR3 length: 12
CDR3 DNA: TGTGCCAGCAGTTTATGGGAGGAAAAACTGTTTTTT
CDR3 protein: CASSLWEEKLFF

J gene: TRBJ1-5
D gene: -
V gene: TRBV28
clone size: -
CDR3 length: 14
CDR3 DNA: TGTGCCAGCAGTCGGGACAATAGCAATCAGCCCCAGCATTTT
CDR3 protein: CASSRDNSNQPQHF

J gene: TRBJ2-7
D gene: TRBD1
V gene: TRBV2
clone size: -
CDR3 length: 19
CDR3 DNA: TGTGCCAGCAGTCGAAAAAGGGGGCCAGGGGAGATCGGGTCCTACGAGCAGTACTTC
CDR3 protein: CASSRKRGPGEIGSYEQYF

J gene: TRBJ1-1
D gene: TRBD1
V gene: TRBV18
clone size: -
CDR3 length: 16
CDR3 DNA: TGTGCCAGCTCACCAGGGACAGGGGGGAACGTTCCTGAAGCTTTCTTT
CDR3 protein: CASSPGTGGNVPEAFF

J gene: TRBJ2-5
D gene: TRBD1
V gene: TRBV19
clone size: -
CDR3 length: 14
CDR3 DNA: TGTGCCAGTAGTGAAGGGACAGGGGAAGAGACCCAGTACTTC
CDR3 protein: CASSEGTGEETQYF

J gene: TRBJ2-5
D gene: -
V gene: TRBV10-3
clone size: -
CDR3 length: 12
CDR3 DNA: TGTGCCATCAGTGAGTCGAGGGAGACCCAGTACTTC
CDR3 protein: CAISESRETQYF

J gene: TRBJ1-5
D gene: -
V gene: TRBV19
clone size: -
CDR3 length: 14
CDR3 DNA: TGTGCCAGTAGTATGTCTGTGGAGGGACAGCCCCAGCATTTT
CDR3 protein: CASSMSVEGQPQHF

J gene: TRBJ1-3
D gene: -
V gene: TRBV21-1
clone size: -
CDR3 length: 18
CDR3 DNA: TGTGCCAGCAGGGAAGGCGGTCTGGGGCGGCTCTCTGGAAACACCATATATTTT
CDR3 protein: CASREGGLGRLSGNTIYF

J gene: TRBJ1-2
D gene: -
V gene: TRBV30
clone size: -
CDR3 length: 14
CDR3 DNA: TGTGCCTGGAGTGTCCCAGGGGATCACTATGGCTACACCTTC
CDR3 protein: CAWSVPGDHYGYTF

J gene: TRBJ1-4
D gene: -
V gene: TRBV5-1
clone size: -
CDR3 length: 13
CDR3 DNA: TGCGCCAGCAGCTTAAACGGGAATGAAAAACTGTTTTTT
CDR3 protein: CASSLNGNEKLFF

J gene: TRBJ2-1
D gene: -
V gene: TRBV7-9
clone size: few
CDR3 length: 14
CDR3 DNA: TGTGCCAGCAGCTCATCGGACAGCCTCAATGAGCAGTTCTTC
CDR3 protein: CASSSSDSLNEQFF

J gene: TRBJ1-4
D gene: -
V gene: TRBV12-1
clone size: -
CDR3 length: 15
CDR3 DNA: TGTGCCACTCCGGGACAGGGGAACGAGCGAGAAAAACTGTTTTTT
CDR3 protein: CATPGQGNEREKLFF

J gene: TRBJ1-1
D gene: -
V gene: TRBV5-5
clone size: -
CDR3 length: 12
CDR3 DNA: TGTGCCAGCAGCTTGGATGGCCATGAAGCTTTCTTT
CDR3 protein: CASSLDGHEAFF

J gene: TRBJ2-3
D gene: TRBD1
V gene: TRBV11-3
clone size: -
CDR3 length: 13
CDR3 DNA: TGTGCCAGCAGCGAAGGACAGGCCGGTACGCAGTATTTT
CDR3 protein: CASSEGQAGTQYF

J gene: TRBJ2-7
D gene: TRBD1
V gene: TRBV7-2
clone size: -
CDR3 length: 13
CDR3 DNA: TGTGCCAGCAGCTTTCAGGGGGCCTACGAGCAGTACTTC
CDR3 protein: CASSFQGAYEQYF

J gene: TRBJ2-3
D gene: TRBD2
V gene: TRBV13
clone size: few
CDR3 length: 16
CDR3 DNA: TGTGCCAGCAGCAATAGACTAGCGGGGTACACAGATACGCAGTATTTT
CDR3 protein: CASSNRLAGYTDTQYF

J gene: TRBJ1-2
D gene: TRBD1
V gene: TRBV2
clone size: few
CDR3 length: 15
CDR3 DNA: TGTGCCAGCAGGGAGACAGGGAATTTTGGCTATGGCTACACCTTC
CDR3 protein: CASRETGNFGYGYTF

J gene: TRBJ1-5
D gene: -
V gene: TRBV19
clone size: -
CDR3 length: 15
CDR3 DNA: TGTGCCAGTAGTATCTCGGGGGGCGGAGGTCAGCCCCAGCATTTT
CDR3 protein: CASSISGGGGQPQHF

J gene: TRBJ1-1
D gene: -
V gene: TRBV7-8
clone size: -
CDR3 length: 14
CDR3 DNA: TGTGCCAGCAGCTTAGCCCGGGGTTCCTCTGAAGCTTTCTTT
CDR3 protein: CASSLARGSSEAFF

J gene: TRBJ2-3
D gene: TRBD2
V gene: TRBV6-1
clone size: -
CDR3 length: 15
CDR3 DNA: TGTGCCAGCAGTGAAGGGGTACTAGCGACAGATACGCAGTATTTT
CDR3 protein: CASSEGVLATDTQYF

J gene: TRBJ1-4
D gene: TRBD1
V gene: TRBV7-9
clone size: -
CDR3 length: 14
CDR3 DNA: TGTGCCAGCAGTAGGGGGCAAGAGAATGAAAAACTGTTTTTT
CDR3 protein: CASSRGQENEKLFF

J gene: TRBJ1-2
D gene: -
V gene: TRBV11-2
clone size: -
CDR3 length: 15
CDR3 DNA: TGTGCCAGCACGTCTTTCCGGGATTCCCACTATGGCTACACCTTC
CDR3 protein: CASTSFRDSHYGYTF

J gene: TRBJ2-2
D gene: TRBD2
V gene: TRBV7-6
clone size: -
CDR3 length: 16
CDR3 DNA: TGTGCCAGCAGCCTCGGACTAGCGGGGGGGGGCGGGGAGCTGTTTTTT
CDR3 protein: CASSLGLAGGGGELFF

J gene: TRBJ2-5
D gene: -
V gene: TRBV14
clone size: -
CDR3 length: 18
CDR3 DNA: TGTGCCAGCAGCCAAGACGGTGGGGCTAGCGACTACCAAGAGACCCAGTACTTC
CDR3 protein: CASSQDGGASDYQETQYF

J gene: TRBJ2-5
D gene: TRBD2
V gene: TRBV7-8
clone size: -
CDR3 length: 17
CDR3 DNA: TGTGCCAGCAGCTCCCCCAGGGGCGGGGGGGCCTACGAGACCCAGTACTTC
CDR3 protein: CASSSPRGGGAYETQYF

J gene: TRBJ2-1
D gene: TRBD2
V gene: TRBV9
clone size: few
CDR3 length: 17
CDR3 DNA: TGTGCCAGCAGCGGAGGGAGCGGGAGGGCAGGGTCGAATGAGCAGTTCTTC
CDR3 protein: CASSGGSGRAGSNEQFF

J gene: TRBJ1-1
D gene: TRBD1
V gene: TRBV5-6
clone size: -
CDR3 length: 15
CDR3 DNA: TGTGCCAGCAGCTTCTGGACAGGGACGAACACTGAAGCTTTCTTT
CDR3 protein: CASSFWTGTNTEAFF

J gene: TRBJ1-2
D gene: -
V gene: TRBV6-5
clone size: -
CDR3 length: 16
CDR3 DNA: TGTGCCAGCAGTTACTCCGGCACAGGGAACAACTATGGCTACACCTTC
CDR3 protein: CASSYSGTGNNYGYTF

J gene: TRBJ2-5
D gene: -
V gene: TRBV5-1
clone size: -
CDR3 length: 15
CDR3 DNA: TGCGCCAGCAGCCCCTCGGGCGGGCCGGAAGAGACCCAGTACTTC
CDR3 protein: CASSPSGGPEETQYF

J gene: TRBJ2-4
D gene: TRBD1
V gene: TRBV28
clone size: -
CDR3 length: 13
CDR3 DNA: TGTGCCAGCGAGGGGGCGGCCAAAAACATTCAGTACTTC
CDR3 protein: CASEGAAKNIQYF

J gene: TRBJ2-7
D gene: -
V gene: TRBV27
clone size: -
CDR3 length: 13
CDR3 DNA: TGTGCCAGCACCCCGGGGAGGGGGAACGAGCAGTACTTC
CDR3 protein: CASTPGRGNEQYF

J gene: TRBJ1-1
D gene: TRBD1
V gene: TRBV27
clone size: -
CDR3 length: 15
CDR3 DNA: TGTGCCAGCAGTCCCGGGACAGGGGGCGTCGGTGAAGCTTTCTTT
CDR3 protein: CASSPGTGGVGEAFF

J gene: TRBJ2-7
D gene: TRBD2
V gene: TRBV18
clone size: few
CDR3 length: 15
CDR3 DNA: TGTGCCAGCTCGCCCGGACTAGCTTCGACCTACGAGCAGTACTTC
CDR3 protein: CASSPGLASTYEQYF

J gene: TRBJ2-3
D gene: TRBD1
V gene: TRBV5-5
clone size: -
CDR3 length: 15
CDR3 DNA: TGTGCCAGCAGCGCGACAGGGGGCAGGTCAGATACGCAGTATTTT
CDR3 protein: CASSATGGRSDTQYF

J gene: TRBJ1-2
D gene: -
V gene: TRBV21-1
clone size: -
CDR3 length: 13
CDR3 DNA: TGTGCCAGCACCCAGACAGACTCCTATGGCTACACCTTC
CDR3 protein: CASTQTDSYGYTF

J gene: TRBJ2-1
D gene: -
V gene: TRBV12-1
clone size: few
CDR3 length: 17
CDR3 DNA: TGTGCCAGCAGCTTTGACCCCCTGAGGGCTTCCTACAATGAGCAGTTCTTC
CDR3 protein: CASSFDPLRASYNEQFF

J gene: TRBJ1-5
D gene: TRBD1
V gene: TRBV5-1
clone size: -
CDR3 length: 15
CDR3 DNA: TGCGCCAGCAGCCCAACCGGGACAGATTATCAGCCCCAGCATTTT
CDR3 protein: CASSPTGTDYQPQHF

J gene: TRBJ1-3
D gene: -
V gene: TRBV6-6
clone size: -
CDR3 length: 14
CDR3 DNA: TGTGCCAGCAGTTACACGGCCCCGGGGGACACCATATATTTT
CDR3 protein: CASSYTAPGDTIYF

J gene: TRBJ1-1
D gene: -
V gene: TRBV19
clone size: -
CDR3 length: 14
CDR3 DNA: TGTGCCAGTGGACCTGAGGGCAAGAACACTGAAGCTTTCTTT
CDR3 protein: CASGPEGKNTEAFF

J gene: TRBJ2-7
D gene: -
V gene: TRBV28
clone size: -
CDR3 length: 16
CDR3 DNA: TGTGCCAGCAGTCTTTCCCCGGACTGGATCGACTACGAGCAGTACTTC
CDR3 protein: CASSLSPDWIDYEQYF

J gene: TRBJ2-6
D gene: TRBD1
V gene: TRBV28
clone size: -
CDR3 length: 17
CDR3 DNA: TGTGCCAGCAGATCCGGGACAGGGACAAGTGGGGCCAACGTCCTGACTTTC
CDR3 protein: CASRSGTGTSGANVLTF

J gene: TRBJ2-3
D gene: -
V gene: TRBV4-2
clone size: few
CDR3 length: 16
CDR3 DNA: TGTGCCAGCAGCCAAGGACTTGGGAGCGGCACAGATACGCAGTATTTT
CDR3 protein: CASSQGLGSGTDTQYF

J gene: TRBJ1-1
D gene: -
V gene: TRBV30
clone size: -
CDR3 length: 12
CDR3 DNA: TGTGCCTGGAGTGTACAGGGACGCGTGGCTTTCTTT
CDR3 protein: CAWSVQGRVAFF

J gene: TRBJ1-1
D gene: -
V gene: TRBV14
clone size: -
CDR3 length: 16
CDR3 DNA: TGTGCCAGCAGCCAAGAAGGAGCAGGAAAGGGGACTGAAGCTTTCTTT
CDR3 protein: CASSQEGAGKGTEAFF

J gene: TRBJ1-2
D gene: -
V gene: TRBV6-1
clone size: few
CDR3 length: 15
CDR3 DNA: TGTGCCAGCAATGACAGGTCACCAGCCGCCTATGGCTACACCTTC
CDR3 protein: CASNDRSPAAYGYTF

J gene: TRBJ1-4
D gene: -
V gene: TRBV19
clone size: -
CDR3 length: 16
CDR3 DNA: TGTGCCAGTAGTATCACCCACAGCCCGTTGAATGAAAAACTGTTTTTT
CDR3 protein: CASSITHSPLNEKLFF

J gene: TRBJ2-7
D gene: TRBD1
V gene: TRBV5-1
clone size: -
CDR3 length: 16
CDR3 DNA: TGCGCCAGCAGCTTCGGGGACAGAGCTAGGTCCATGGAGCAGTACTTC
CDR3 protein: CASSFGDRARSMEQYF

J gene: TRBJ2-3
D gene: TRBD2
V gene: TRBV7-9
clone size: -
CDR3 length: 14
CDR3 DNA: TGTTCCTCCCGTCGCGGGGGGCGTACAGATACGCAGTATTTT
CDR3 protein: CSSRRGGRTDTQYF

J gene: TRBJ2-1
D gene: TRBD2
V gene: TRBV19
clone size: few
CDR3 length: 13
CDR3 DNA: TGTGCCAGTCGAAAGGGACTAGCGAGTGAGCAGTTCTTC
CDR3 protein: CASRKGLASEQFF

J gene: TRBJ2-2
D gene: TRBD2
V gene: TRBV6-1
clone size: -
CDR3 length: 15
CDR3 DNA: TGTGCCAGCCTGAGCGGGACCGCGGGCACCGGGGAGCTGTTTTTT
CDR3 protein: CASLSGTAGTGELFF

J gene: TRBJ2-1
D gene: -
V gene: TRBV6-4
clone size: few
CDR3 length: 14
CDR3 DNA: TGTGCCAGCAGTGACGGGCCCCACTCGAGTGAGCAGTTCTTC
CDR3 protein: CASSDGPHSSEQFF

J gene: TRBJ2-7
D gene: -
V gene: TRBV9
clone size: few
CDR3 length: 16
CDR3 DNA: TGTGCCAGCAGCGTATTACTAGATAACCCAATCTACGAGCAGTACTTC
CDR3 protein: CASSVLLDNPIYEQYF

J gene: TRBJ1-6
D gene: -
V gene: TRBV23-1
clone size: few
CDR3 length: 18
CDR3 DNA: TGCGCCAGCAGTCACCCCTTAGGGGGACGCTCCTATAATTCACCCCTCCACTTT
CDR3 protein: CASSHPLGGRSYNSPLHF

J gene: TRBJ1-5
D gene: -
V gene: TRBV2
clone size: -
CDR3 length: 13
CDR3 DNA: TGTGCCAGCACCAGTAATCGCAATCAGCCCCAGCATTTT
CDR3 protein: CASTSNRNQPQHF

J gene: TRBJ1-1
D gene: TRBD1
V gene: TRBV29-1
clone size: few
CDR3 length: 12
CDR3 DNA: TGCAGCGTTGGACAAGGGACAGGGCGAGCTTTCTTT
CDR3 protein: CSVGQGTGRAFF

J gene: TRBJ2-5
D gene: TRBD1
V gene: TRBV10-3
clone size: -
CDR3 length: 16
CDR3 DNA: TGTGCCATCAGTGAGGGTGGACAGGGGAGCCAAGAGACCCAGTACTTC
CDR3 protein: CAISEGGQGSQETQYF